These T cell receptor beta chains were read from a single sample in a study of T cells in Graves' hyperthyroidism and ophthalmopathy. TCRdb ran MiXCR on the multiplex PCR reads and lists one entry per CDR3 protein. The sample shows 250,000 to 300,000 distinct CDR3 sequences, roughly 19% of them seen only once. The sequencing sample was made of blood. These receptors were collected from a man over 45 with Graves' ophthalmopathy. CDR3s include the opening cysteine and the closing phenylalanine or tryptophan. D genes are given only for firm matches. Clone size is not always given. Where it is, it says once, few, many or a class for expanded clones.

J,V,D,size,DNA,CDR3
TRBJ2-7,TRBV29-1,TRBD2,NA,TGCAGCGTTGAAGTTGTTCTAGCGGCATCCTACGAGCAGTACTTC,CSVEVVLAASYEQYF
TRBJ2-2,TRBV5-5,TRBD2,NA,TGTGCCAGCAGCTTGAGTCTAGCGGGAGTTGCCGGGGAGCTGTTTTTT,CASSLSLAGVAGELFF
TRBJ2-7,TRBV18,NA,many,TGTGCCAGCTCACCCGCCGTAAAGGGTGGAGGCCTCGAGCAGTACTTC,CASSPAVKGGGLEQYF
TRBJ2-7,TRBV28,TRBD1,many,TGTGCCAGCAGTTTCATAAAGGGACAGCTTAAGTACGAGCAGTACTTC,CASSFIKGQLKYEQYF
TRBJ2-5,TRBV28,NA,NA,TGTGCCAGCAGTTTACCCCCTAGGGGGGTGGTAGAGACCCAGTACTTC,CASSLPPRGVVETQYF
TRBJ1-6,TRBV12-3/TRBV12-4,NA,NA,TGTGCCAGCAGTTTAGAGAGAGATAGCTCCTATAATTCACCCCTCCACTTT,CASSLERDSSYNSPLHF
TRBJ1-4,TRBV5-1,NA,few,TGCGCCAGCAGCGCCGGGACAACTAATGAAAAACTGTTTTTT,CASSAGTTNEKLFF
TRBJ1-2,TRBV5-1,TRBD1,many,TGCGCCAGCAGCATCGGGACAGCCTATGGCTACACCTTC,CASSIGTAYGYTF
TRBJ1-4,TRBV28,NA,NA,TGTGCCAGCAGTTTGCAGGAGGCAGTTGGAAAAATGTTTTTT,CASSLQEAVGKMFF
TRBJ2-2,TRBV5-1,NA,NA,TGCGCCAGCAGCTTGGAGCTGACCGGGGAGCTGTTTTTT,CASSLELTGELFF
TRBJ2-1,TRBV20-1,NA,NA,TGCAGTGCTACGGGTCCAGCGGTCTTCTACAATGAGCAGTTCTTC,CSATGPAVFYNEQFF
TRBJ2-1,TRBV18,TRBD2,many,TGTGCCAGCTCTCCCTCGGGGTCTAGCGGGAATGAGCAGTTCTTC,CASSPSGSSGNEQFF